This TCR beta chain stems from a study of OX40 agonist ivuxolimab in advanced cancers. Study-wide background: Males comprised 70% to 90% of the group, whose mean age was approximately 61 years (range roughly 23 to 80).

Some clones are missing from TCRdb's copy, which holds only in-frame ones; the method was immunoSEQ multiplex PCR. In the table there are 55,000 to 70,000 clones, roughly 85% of which are singletons. Study-wide points: Some nonresponders likewise displayed low normalized T-cell clonal expansion. Determination of antigen specificity was not performed for the expanded peripheral T cells. Partly responding patients at 0.1-3.0 mg/kg showed some of the smallest clonal expansion.

The CDR3 spans 15 residues. V was clipped by 0 bases and J by 2 bases, with 8 bases between them. Per the germline V gene, CDR1 is SGDLS and CDR2 is YYNGEE. About this clone: What it binds is unknown.

The rearrangement uses TRBV9 and TRBJ1-4; D gene ambiguous. The TCR was taken from an adult with an advanced solid tumor such as melanoma, head and neck, liver or kidney cancer. Sequences were derived from CD4+ or CD8+ T cells sorted from blood, sampled in a trial of the OX40 agonist ivuxolimab. The CDR3: CASSVDWSTNEKLFF. The CDR3 DNA sequence: TGTGCCAGCAGCGTAGATTGGAGTACTAATGAAAAACTGTTTTTT. Supplemented by reference TRBV9 and TRBJ1-4, the full variable domain reads DSGVTQTPKHLITATGQRVTLRCSPRSGDLSVYWYQQSLDQGLQFLIQYYNGEERAKGNILERFSAQQFPDLHSELNLSSLELGDSALYFCASSVDWSTNEKLFFGSGTQLSVL.